This TCR beta chain was obtained from a study of identical twins. A template switching step contributed a universal primer site, while unique molecular identifiers were present in the cDNA. TCRdb reanalysed the 5' RACE reads using MiXCR and keeps one entry per CDR3 protein. The profile shows about 220,000 distinct CDR3 sequences, around 10% of them singletons. J gave up 4 bases and V 1 base, and 6 bases lay outside the gene matches. Germline lookup yields CDR1 LGHNA and CDR2 YNFKEQ. The CDR3 extends over 16 amino acids. Study-wide results and limits: Not following the same donors, the study drew its conclusions from cross-sectional statistical analysis. Sharing of beta out-of-frame sequences by twins showed a weaker excess. Zero-insertion analyses were open to partial confounding by invariant MAIT and iNKT cells.

Details on this clonotype: The antigen is not known.

This sequence was found in a woman aged 18-29 years in good health. This rearrangement joins TRBV4-2 to TRBJ2-3; 9 bases line up with TRBD2. Sequences were obtained from memory (CD45RO+) T cells sorted from blood. The CDR3 is CASSQGGGGPSDTQYF. CDR3 nucleotides: TGTGCCAGCAGCCAAGGCGGGGGGGGGCCATCAGATACGCAGTATTTT.